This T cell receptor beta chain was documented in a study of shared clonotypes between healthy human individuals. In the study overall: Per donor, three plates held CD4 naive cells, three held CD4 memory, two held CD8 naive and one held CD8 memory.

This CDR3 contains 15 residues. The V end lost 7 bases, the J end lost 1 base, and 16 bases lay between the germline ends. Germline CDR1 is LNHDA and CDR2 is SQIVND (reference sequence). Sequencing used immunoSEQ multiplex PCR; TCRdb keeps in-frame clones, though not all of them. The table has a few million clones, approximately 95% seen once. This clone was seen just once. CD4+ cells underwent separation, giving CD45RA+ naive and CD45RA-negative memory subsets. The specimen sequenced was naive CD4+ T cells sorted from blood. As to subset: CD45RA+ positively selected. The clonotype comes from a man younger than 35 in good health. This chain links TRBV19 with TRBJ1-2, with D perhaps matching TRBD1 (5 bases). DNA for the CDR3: TGTGCCAGTACCCCGGGGGACTCCTATAACTATGGCTACACCTTC. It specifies CASTPGDSYNYGYTF.